One sample yielded the 20 T cell receptor beta chains listed below, sequenced in a study of CXCR3-negative and CXCR3-positive naive CD8 T cells. Study-wide points: Naive CXCR3-positive cells had TRB CDR3s more hydrophobic than those of CXCR3-negative naive cells.

5' RACE with UMI labels generated the TRB cDNA libraries. TCRdb re-called the 5' RACE reads; one entry per CDR3 protein, DNA not given. The sample table sets out 55,000 to 75,000 distinct CDR3 sequences. The antigens for these receptors are not known. Specimen: naive CXCR3+ CD8+ T cells from blood. Stated subset: CD45RO-CCR7+CD27+CD95- naive CD8+ T cells expressing CXCR3 (TNR3+). All receptors come from a human donor in good health. Some clones in this sample may be carry-over from other donors' samples.

The chain uses TRBV7-2 and TRBJ1-1; lacking DNA, the TRBD1 call made by TCRdb goes unchecked. The CDR3 runs 13 residues. CDR1 SGHTA and CDR2 FQGNSA come from the germline V gene. This CDR3 reads CARGEDGGTEAFF.

This sequence joins TRBV5-1 and TRBJ2-7; lacking DNA, the TRBD1 call made by TCRdb goes unchecked. The CDR3 length is 15 residues. The germline CDR1 and CDR2 sequences are SGHRS and YFSETQ. This CDR3 reads CASSLGTGYPYEQYF.

The V call is TRBV25-1, the J call TRBJ2-7; TCRdb gives TRBD1 as the D gene, but with no DNA this cannot be confirmed. The CDR3 is 13 amino acids. Germline loops: CDR1 MGHDK, CDR2 SYGVNS. The CDR3 spells CASSEGGTYEQYF.

The rearrangement uses TRBV5-1 and TRBJ1-1. CDR3 length: 12 amino acids. From germline, CDR1 is SGHRS and CDR2 YFSETQ. CDR3 protein: CASSARDSEAFF.

The V gene is TRBV20-1, the J gene TRBJ2-7; no DNA is available, so the TRBD1 call from TCRdb remains unchecked. CDR1 is DFQATT, CDR2 SNEGSKA, per germline (reference sequence). The CDR3 spans 14 residues. The CDR3 reads CSAADPASAYEQYF.

This clonotype is identified as medium-sized (0.01 to 0.1%) from frequency. The V call is TRBV29-1, the J call TRBJ2-7; absent DNA, TCRdb's TRBD1 call cannot be checked. This CDR3 region has 15 residues. From germline, CDR1 is SQVTM and CDR2 ANQGSEA. The CDR3 sequence: CSVEDPGTGGYEQYF.

The chain carries TRBV9 and TRBJ1-2. The CDR3 sequence is 15 residues long. Germline V lookup: CDR1 SGDLS, CDR2 YYNGEE. The chain's CDR3 is CASSTEEWPNYGYTF.

V gene TRBV7-7 combines with J gene TRBJ2-1; the D call from TCRdb, TRBD1, cannot be confirmed without DNA. CDR3 length: 13 amino acids. Germline V CDR1 and CDR2: SSHAT, FNYEAQ (reference sequence). The CDR3 loop is CASSYVAGDEQFF. Full variable domain (missing parts from reference TRBV7-7 and TRBJ2-1): GAGVSQSPRYKVTKRGQDVTLRCDPISSHATLYWYQQALGQGPEFLTYFNYEAQPDKSGLPSDRFSAERPEGSISTLTIQRTEQRDSAMYRCASSYVAGDEQFFGPGTRLTVL.

The J gene is TRBJ2-1, the V gene TRBV7-8; without DNA, the TCRdb call of TRBD1 cannot be checked. Germline lookup yields CDR1 SGHVS and CDR2 FQNEAQ. This CDR3 has 14 amino acids. CDR3 sequence reads: CASSGTAELDEQFF.

The rearrangement uses TRBV14 and TRBJ2-7; TCRdb selects TRBD2, and the lack of DNA leaves this call unchecked. The CDR3 spans 18 residues. Germline assignment: CDR1 SGHDN and CDR2 FVKESK. The CDR3 sequence is CASSQDLGLAGARYEQYF.

The chain links TRBV4-1 to TRBJ2-1. In germline, CDR1 is MGHRA, CDR2 YSYEKL. This CDR3 is built from 13 residues. The CDR3 loop is CASSPGSDNEQFF.

The chain employs TRBV25-1 and TRBJ1-4. Germline CDR1 reads MGHDK; CDR2 reads SYGVNS. This CDR3 is 13 amino acids long. The CDR3 sequence is CASSEWGGEKLFF.

This chain uses TRBV20-1 with TRBJ2-7; with no DNA, the TCRdb D assignment of TRBD1 cannot be verified. The germline V gene encodes CDR1 DFQATT and CDR2 SNEGSKA (reference sequence). The CDR3 has 17 residues. CDR3 in amino acids: CSARSQFPGDTLYEQYF.

J is TRBJ1-1 and V is TRBV21-1; the D call from TCRdb, TRBD1, cannot be confirmed without DNA. TRBV21-1 is annotated as a pseudogene. The CDR3 totals 15 residues. The CDR3: CASSKPRADSTWAFF.

The chain uses TRBV12-3 or TRBV12-4 and TRBJ2-7; lacking DNA, the TRBD1 call made by TCRdb goes unchecked. This CDR3 is 14 amino acids long. The CDR3 loop reads CASSPGLGSYEQYF.

V usage is TRBV3-1 and J usage is TRBJ2-7. This CDR3 is built from 15 residues. CDR1 and CDR2 (germline): LGHDT, YNNKEL (reference sequence). The chain's CDR3 is CASSQGAAVSYEQYF.

The gene calls are TRBV6-1 and TRBJ2-7; the D call of TRBD1 rests on TCRdb alone, since no DNA is present to check it. The CDR3 totals 13 residues. Germline V CDR1 and CDR2: MNHNS, SASEGT. CDR3 in amino acids: CASSAGQAHEQYF.

The chain employs TRBV27 and TRBJ2-1. CDR3 size: 14 residues. Germline V gives CDR1 MNHEY, CDR2 SMNVEV (reference sequence). The CDR3 protein is CASSLVFSLYEQFF.

This sequence joins TRBV29-1 and TRBJ2-1. This CDR3 region has 14 residues. Germline loops: CDR1 SQVTM, CDR2 ANQGSEA. CDR3 protein: CSVETHPSYNEQFF.

The rearrangement links TRBV7-2 to TRBJ2-7. Germline V CDR1 and CDR2: SGHTA, FQGNSA. The CDR3 loop spans 13 amino acids. The CDR3 spells CASSSFPMYEQYF.